This T cell receptor beta chain was captured by sequencing in a study of blood T cell repertoires in COVID-19. Study context: The United States, Italy and Spain were the sources of the acute and convalescent COVID-19 samples. The analysed material was cDNA or gDNA that came from T cells, B-cell-depleted T cells, or PBMCs.

This clone came up many times. TCRdb's copy holds only in-frame clones and misses some; the assay was immunoSEQ multiplex PCR. Of around 97,000 clones in the sample, just under 90% are singletons; the top ten hold approximately 15%. This CDR3 has 13 residues. V lost 0 bases and J lost 5, with 11 bases in between. Per germline, CDR1 GTSNPN and CDR2 SVGIG (reference sequence). This clonotype was obtained from a human donor in a cohort sampled during active COVID-19. The sample taken for sequencing was peripheral blood. V usage is TRBV30 and J usage is TRBJ2-7; tentative D call: TRBD2 (6 bases). The DNA for the CDR3 is TGTGCCTGGAGTGTAAGTTGGGGGGACGAGCAGTACTTC. As protein: CAWSVSWGDEQYF.